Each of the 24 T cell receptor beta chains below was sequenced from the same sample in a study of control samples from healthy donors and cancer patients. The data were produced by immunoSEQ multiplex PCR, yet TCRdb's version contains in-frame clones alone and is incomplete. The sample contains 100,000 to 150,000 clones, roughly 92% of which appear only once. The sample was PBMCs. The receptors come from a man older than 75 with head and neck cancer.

CDR3 sequence reads: CASSRRQGWNEKLFF. Written as DNA, the CDR3 is TGTGCCAGCAGCCGAAGACAGGGGTGGAATGAAAAACTGTTTTTT. This sequence joins TRBV5-6 and TRBJ1-4; TRBD1 matches at 8 bases. CDR1 and CDR2 (germline): SGHDT, YYEEEE. The CDR3 spans 15 residues. V shed 4 bases, J shed 5 bases, and the junction held 7 bases outside the gene matches.

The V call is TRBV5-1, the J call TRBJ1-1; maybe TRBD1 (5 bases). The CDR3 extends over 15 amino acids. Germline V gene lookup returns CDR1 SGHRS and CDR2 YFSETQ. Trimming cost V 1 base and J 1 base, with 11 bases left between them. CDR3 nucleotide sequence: TGCGCCAGCAGCTTGAATGGAGACAGGAACACTGAAGCTTTCTTT. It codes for CASSLNGDRNTEAFF.

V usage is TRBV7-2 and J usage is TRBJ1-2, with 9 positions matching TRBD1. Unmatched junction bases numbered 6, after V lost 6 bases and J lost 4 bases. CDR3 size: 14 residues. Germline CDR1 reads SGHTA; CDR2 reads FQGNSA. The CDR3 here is CASRPTGGLYGYTF. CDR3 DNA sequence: TGTGCCAGCAGACCTACAGGGGGCCTCTATGGCTACACCTTC.

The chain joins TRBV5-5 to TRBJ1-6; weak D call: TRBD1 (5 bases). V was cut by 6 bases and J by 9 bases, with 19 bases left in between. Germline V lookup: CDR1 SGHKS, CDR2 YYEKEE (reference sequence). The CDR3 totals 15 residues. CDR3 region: CASTRDPESSSPLHF. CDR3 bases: TGTGCCAGCACCCGGGACCCGGAGTCGAGTTCACCCCTCCACTTT.

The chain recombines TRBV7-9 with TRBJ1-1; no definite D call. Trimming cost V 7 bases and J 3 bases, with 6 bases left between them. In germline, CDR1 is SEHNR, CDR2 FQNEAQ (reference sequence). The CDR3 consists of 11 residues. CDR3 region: CASTRHTEAFF. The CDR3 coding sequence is TGTGCCAGCACCCGACACACTGAAGCTTTCTTT.

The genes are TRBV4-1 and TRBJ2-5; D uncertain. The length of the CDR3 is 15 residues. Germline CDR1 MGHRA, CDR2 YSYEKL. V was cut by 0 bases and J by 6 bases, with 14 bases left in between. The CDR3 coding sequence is TGCGCCAGCAGCCAAGATTGGTCGGGTATACAGACCCAGTACTTC. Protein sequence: CASSQDWSGIQTQYF.

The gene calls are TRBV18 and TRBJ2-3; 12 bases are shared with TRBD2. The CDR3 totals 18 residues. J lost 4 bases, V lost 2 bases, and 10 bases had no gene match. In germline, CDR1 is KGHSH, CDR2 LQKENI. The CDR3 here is CASSPRSSGGAFADTQYF. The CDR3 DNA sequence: TGTGCCAGCTCACCAAGGTCTAGCGGGGGGGCCTTCGCAGATACGCAGTATTTT.

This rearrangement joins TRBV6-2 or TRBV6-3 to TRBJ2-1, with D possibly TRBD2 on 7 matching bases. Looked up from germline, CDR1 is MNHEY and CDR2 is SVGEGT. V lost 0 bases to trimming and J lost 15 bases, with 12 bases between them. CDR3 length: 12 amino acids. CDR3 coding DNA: TGTGCCAGCAGTTACTCGGGGGGGGGCTGGTTCTTC. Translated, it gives CASSYSGGGWFF.

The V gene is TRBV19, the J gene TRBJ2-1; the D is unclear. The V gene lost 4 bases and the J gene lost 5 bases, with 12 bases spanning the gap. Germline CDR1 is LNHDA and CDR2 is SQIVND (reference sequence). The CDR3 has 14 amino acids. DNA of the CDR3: TGTGCCAGTAGTAGGACCAAGATCCACAATGAGCAGTTCTTC. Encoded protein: CASSRTKIHNEQFF.

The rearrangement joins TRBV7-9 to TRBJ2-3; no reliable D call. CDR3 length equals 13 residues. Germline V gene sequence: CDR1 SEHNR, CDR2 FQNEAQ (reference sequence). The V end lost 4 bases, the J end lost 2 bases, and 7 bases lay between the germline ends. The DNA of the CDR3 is TGTGCCAGCAGCTCGATTCTCACAGATACGCAGTATTTT. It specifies CASSSILTDTQYF.

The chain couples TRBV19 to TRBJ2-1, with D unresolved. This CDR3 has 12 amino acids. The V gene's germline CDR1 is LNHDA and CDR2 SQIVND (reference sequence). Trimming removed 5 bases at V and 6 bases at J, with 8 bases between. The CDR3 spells CASSGKSNEQFF. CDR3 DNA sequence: TGTGCCAGTAGTGGAAAGAGCAATGAGCAGTTCTTC.

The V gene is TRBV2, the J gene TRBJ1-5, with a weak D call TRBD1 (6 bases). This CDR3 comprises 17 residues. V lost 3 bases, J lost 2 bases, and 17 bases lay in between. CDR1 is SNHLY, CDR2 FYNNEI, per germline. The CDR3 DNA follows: TGTGCCAGCAGTGACGGGACAATTGGGTTTCGCAATCAGCCCCAGCATTTT. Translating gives CASSDGTIGFRNQPQHF.

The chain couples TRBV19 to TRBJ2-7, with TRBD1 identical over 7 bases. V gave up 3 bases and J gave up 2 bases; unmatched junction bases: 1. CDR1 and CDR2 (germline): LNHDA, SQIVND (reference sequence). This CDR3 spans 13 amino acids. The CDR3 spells CASSIGQAYEQYF. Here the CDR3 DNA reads TGTGCCAGTAGTATTGGACAGGCCTACGAGCAGTACTTC.

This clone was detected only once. CDR3: CRAGDLYNEQFF. In DNA, the CDR3 is TGCAGGGCGGGAGACCTATACAATGAGCAGTTCTTC. The chain links TRBV29-1 to TRBJ2-1, with 7 bases lining up with TRBD2. Germline values: CDR1 SQVTM, CDR2 ANQGSEA. The CDR3 has 12 amino acids.

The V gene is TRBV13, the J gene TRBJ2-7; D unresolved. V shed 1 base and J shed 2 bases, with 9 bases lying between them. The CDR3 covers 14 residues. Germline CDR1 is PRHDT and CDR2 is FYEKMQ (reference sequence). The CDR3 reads CASSLAQTAYEQYF. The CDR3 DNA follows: TGTGCCAGCAGCTTAGCCCAAACCGCCTACGAGCAGTACTTC.

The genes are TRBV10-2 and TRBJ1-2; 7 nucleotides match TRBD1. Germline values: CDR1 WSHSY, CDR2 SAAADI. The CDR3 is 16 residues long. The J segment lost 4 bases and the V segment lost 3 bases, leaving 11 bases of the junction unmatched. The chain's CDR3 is CASSEGGRSFSYGYTF. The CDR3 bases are TGCGCCAGCAGTGAAGGGGGCAGGAGTTTTTCCTATGGCTACACCTTC.

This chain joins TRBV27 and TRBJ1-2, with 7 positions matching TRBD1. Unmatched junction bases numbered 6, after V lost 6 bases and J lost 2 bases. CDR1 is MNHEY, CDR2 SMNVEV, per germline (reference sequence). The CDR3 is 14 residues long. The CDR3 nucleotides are TGTGCCAGCAGAAATTACAGGGGAAACTATGGCTACACCTTC. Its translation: CASRNYRGNYGYTF.

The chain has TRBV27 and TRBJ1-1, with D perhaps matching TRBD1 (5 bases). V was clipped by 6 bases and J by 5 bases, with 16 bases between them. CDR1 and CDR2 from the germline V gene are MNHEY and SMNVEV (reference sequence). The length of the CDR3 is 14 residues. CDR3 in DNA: TGTGCCAGCAGCCTCTGGGGGGGAGGGACTGAAGCTTTCTTT. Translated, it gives CASSLWGGGTEAFF.

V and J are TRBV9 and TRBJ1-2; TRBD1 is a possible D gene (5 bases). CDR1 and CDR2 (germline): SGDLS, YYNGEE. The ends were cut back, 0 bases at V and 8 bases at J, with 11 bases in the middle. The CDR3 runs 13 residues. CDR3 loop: CASSVEAGTGYTF. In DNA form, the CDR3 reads TGTGCCAGCAGCGTAGAGGCAGGGACCGGCTACACCTTC.

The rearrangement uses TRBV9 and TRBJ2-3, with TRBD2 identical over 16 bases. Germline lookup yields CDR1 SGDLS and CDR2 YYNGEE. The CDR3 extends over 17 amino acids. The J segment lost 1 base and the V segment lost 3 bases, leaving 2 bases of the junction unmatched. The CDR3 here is CASSAGTSGGGTDTQYF. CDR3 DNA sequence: TGTGCCAGCAGCGCGGGGACTAGCGGGGGGGGCACAGATACGCAGTATTTT.

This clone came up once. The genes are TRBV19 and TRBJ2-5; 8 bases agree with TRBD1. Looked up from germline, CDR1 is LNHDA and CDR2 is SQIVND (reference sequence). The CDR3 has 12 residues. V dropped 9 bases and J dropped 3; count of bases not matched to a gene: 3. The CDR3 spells CASRDRKETQYF. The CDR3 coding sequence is TGTGCCAGCCGGGACAGGAAAGAGACCCAGTACTTC. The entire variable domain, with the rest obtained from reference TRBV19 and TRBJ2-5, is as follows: DGGITQSPKYLFRKEGQNVTLSCEQNLNHDAMYWYRQDPGQGLRLIYYSQIVNDFQKGDIAEGYSVSREKKESFPLTVTSAQKNPTAFYLCASRDRKETQYFGPGTRLLVL.

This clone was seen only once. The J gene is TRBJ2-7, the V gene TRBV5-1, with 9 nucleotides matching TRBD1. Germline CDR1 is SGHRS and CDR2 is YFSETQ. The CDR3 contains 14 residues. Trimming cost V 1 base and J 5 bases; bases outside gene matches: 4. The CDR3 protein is CASSLRDRAHEQYF. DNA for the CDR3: TGCGCCAGCAGCTTGCGGGACAGGGCCCACGAGCAGTACTTC. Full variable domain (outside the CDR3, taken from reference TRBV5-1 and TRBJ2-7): KAGVTQTPRYLIKTRGQQVTLSCSPISGHRSVSWYQQTPGQGLQFLFEYFSETQRNKGNFPGRFSGRQFSNSRSEMNVSTLELGDSALYLCASSLRDRAHEQYFGPGTRLTVT.

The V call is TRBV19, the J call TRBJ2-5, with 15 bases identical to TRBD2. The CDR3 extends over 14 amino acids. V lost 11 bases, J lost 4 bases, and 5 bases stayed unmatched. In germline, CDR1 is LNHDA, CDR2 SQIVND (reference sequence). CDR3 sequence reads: CASKGLAGGETQYF. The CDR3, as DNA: TGTGCCTCCAAGGGACTAGCGGGAGGAGAGACCCAGTACTTC.

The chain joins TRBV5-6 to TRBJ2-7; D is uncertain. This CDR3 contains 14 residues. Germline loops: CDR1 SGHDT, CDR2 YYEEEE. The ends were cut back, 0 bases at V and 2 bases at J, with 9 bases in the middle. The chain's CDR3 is CASSLVYNPYEQYF. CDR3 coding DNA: TGTGCCAGCAGCTTGGTGTATAACCCCTACGAGCAGTACTTC.